The rows below give T cell receptor beta chains drawn from one sample of a study of CD8+ T cells in alopecia areata. Repertoires were generated with immunoSEQ multiplex PCR, while TCRdb's copy carries only in-frame clones and drops some. This sample carries some 220,000 clones, under 60% of them seen once, and the ten largest clones take about 1.6%. Specimen: CD4+ T cells sorted from blood, collected at week 4, from a patient treated with tofacitinib. The receptor set was obtained from a human donor with alopecia areata. CDR3s include the opening cysteine and the closing phenylalanine or tryptophan. The D gene is left open where the match is weak. Expanded clones are given a class, and other clones once, few, many or no size at all.

>TRBJ1-2|15|TRBD1|once|TRBV4-3
TGCGCCAGCAGCCGTACAGGGACAGCATCCTATGGCTACACCTTC
CASSRTGTASYGYTF
>TRBJ1-1|15|NA|NA|TRBV10-2
TGCGCCAGCAGTGAGTCGAGTCTCCAGGTCACTGAAGCTTTCTTT
CASSESSLQVTEAFF
>TRBJ2-3|13|NA|few|TRBV29-1
TGCAGCGTTGAAGCCGGGGCTCCAGATACGCAGTATTTT
CSVEAGAPDTQYF
>TRBJ1-2|14|TRBD1|once|TRBV25-1
TGTGCCACCCTAGGCGTAGGACAGGGGCATGGCTACACCTTC
CATLGVGQGHGYTF
>TRBJ2-3|13|NA|NA|TRBV30
TGTGCCTGGAGATTCCAGGGTCTAGATACGCAGTATTTT
CAWRFQGLDTQYF
>TRBJ1-2|11|NA|NA|TRBV12-5
TGTGCTAGTGGACAGAACTATGGCTACACCTTC
CASGQNYGYTF
>TRBJ1-1|15|TRBD1|few|TRBV29-1
TGCAGCGTTGAATACCGGGACAGGGAAGGGACTGAAGCTTTCTTT
CSVEYRDREGTEAFF
>TRBJ2-3|15|TRBD1|NA|TRBV5-1
TGCGCCAGCAGCTTACAGGGGATCGGCACAGATACGCAGTATTTT
CASSLQGIGTDTQYF
>TRBJ1-1|13|TRBD1|few|TRBV29-1
TGCAGCGTTGACGCGGGACAGGGCTTTTCAGCTTTCTTT
CSVDAGQGFSAFF
>TRBJ2-5|14|NA|NA|TRBV7-9
TGTGCCAGCAGCTTAACAGCTAACCAAGAGACCCAGTACTTC
CASSLTANQETQYF
>TRBJ1-6|13|NA|NA|TRBV2
TGTGCCAGCAGGGGGGGGATAGTCTCCTTCCTCCACTTT
CASRGGIVSFLHF
>TRBJ2-7|12|NA|NA|TRBV5-5
TGTGCCAGCAGCTTGGCGGGACACGAGCAGTACTTC
CASSLAGHEQYF
>TRBJ2-1|13|NA|NA|TRBV5-4
TGTGCCAGCAGCCTCCCACCTTACAATGAGCAGTTCTTC
CASSLPPYNEQFF
>TRBJ1-6|14|NA|NA|TRBV6-1
TGTGCCAGCAGGACCCTCGGGGGCGGATCACCCCTCCACTTT
CASRTLGGGSPLHF
>TRBJ2-7|13|NA|NA|TRBV13
TGTGCCAGCAGCTTACGGGGGAGATACGAGCAGTACTTC
CASSLRGRYEQYF